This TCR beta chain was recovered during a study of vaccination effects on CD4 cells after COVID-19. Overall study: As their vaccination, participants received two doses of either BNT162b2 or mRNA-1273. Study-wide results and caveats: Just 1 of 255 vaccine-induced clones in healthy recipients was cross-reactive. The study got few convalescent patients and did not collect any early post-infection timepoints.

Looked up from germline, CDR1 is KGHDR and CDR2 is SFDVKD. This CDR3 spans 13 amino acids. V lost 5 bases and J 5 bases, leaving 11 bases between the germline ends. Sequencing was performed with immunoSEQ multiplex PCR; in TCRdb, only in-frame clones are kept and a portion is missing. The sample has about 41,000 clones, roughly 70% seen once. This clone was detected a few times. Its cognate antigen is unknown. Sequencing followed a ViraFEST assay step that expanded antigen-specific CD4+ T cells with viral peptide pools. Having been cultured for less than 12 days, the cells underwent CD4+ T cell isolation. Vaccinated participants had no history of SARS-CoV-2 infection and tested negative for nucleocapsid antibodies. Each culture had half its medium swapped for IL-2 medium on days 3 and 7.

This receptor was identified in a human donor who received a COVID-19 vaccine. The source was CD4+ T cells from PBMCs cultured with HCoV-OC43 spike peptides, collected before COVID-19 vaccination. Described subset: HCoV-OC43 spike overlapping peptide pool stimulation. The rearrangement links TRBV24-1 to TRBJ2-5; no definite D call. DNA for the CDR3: TGTGCCACCAGTGCCCCAAAGGTGGAGACCCAGTACTTC. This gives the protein CATSAPKVETQYF.